Each of the 19 T cell receptor beta chains below was sequenced from the same sample in a study of early T cells in non-severe SARS-CoV-2 infection. MiXCR was run by TCRdb on the 5' RACE reads, yielding one entry per CDR3 protein. This sample has 70,000 or so distinct CDR3 sequences, with approximately 10% found just once. Material for sequencing was whole blood. Receptors were obtained from an adult who was a healthcare worker with PCR-confirmed SARS-CoV-2 infection or an uninfected control (not recorded which).

This clonotype was seen many times. The chain carries TRBV28 and TRBJ2-7; a weak D match, TRBD2 (5 bases). The CDR3 runs to 14 residues. The V end was cut by 4 bases, the J end by 4 bases, with 14 bases between. Germline V gene lookup returns CDR1 MDHEN and CDR2 SYDVKM. CDR3 residues: CASSSPSGLYEQYF. CDR3 coding DNA: TGTGCCAGCAGTTCCCCCAGCGGTTTATACGAGCAGTACTTC.

This clonotype was seen only a few times. The chain uses TRBV5-1 and TRBJ2-5; a weak D match, TRBD1 (5 bases). In germline, CDR1 is SGHRS, CDR2 YFSETQ. Trimming took off 0 bases at V and 1 base at J, with 13 bases between the two ends. The length of the CDR3 is 16 residues. The CDR3 region has the DNA TGCGCCAGCAGCTTGGGGGCACAGGCCTCCCAAGAGACCCAGTACTTC. It is translated as CASSLGAQASQETQYF.

The table lists this clonotype with a few counts. V and J are TRBV7-8 and TRBJ1-4; perhaps TRBD1 as D (5 bases). V lost 3 bases and J lost 7, with 18 bases in between. The germline gives CDR1 SGHVS, CDR2 FQNEAQ. This CDR3 contains 16 residues. CDR3 loop: CASSLSRVAPGEKLFF. In DNA form, the CDR3 reads TGTGCCAGCAGCTTGTCCAGGGTGGCCCCGGGTGAAAAACTGTTTTTT.

With respect to this clonotype: A junction end diverges from the germline sequence, so it may reflect a read error. The chain joins TRBV4-3 to TRBJ1-4; 7 nucleotides align to TRBD1. CDR1 is LGHNA and CDR2 is YSLEER in the germline V gene. The CDR3 totals 15 residues. The CDR3 region is CASSPQASPVTGVHF. The CDR3 nucleotides read TGCGCCAGCAGCCCTCAAGCCAGCCCCGTAACAGGGGTCCATTTT.

This chain connects TRBV10-1 to TRBJ2-3; D uncertain. Germline CDR1 reads WNHNN; CDR2 reads SYGVQD (reference sequence). CDR3 length equals 14 residues. V was shortened by 3 bases and J by 2 bases, with 9 bases between the two germline ends. DNA of the CDR3: TGCGCCAGCAGTGAACTGTACGACACAGATACGCAGTATTTT. It encodes CASSELYDTDTQYF.

This clonotype occurred many times. The chain has TRBV12-3 or TRBV12-4 and TRBJ2-3; D not certain. The CDR3 has 14 residues. The V gene lost 7 bases and the J gene lost 2 bases, with 13 bases spanning the gap. The CDR3 region is CASTIGRVTDTQYF. CDR3 in DNA: TGTGCCAGCACTATAGGACGGGTCACAGATACGCAGTATTTT.

This clonotype was detected ten times or more. This chain links TRBV4-1 with TRBJ2-7, with 7 bases identical to TRBD1. This CDR3 has 14 residues. Germline V gene data show CDR1 as MGHRA and CDR2 as YSYEKL. The V segment lost 3 bases and the J segment 6 bases; nucleotides outside the gene matches: 8. CDR3 coding DNA: TGCGCCAGCAGCCAGACAGGGTCCAGTCGCGAGCAGTACTTC. Protein sequence: CASSQTGSSREQYF.

This clonotype has only a few counts. One end of the junction does not line up with germline, which may come from a read error. This chain uses TRBV29-1 with TRBJ1-2; D not resolved. The CDR3 covers 9 residues. In germline, CDR1 is SQVTM, CDR2 ANQGSEA. The CDR3 DNA sequence: TGCAGCGTTGAAGATTACGGTCTCTTC. Protein sequence: CSVEDYGLF.

The table lists this clonotype with a few counts. This chain uses TRBV19 with TRBJ2-7; TRBD1 might be the D (6 bases). Germline lookup yields CDR1 LNHDA and CDR2 SQIVND (reference sequence). V lost 3 bases and J lost 4, with 19 bases in between. The CDR3 length is 16 residues. CDR3 coding DNA: TGTGCCAGTAGTATGTTGTCTGCCACTCAGGGGTACGAGCAGTACTTC. Protein product: CASSMLSATQGYEQYF.

This clonotype has a handful of counts. The chain is built from TRBV4-3 and TRBJ2-1, with 8 positions matching TRBD2. The V and J ends lost 1 base and 12 bases, in that order; junction bases with no gene match: 8. CDR1 and CDR2 from the germline V gene are LGHNA and YSLEER. The CDR3 is made up of 14 amino acids. Written as DNA, the CDR3 is TGCGCCAGCAGCCAAGTAGGGACTAGTAGGGGGCAGTTCTTC. It yields the protein CASSQVGTSRGQFF.

This clonotype was seen only a few times. The chain is built from TRBV6-2 or TRBV6-3 and TRBJ2-5; 8 bases agree with TRBD1. Germline V CDR1 and CDR2: MNHEY, SVGEGT. The trim removed 8 bases at V and 0 bases at J, leaving 8 bases unmatched. The length of the CDR3 is 15 residues. Written as DNA, the CDR3 is TGTGCCAGCTCGACAGGGGCGGGGTACCAAGAGACCCAGTACTTC. Translating gives CASSTGAGYQETQYF.

Within the sample, this clonotype is medium-sized. The V gene is TRBV7-9, the J gene TRBJ1-3; possibly TRBD1 for D (5 bases). Germline CDR1 SEHNR, CDR2 FQNEAQ (reference sequence). CDR3 length equals 16 residues. V lost 5 bases, J lost 0 bases, and 14 bases lay in between. CDR3 in amino acids: CASSPGRHTSGNTIYF. The CDR3 nucleotides are TGTGCCAGCAGCCCGGGACGTCACACCTCTGGAAACACCATATATTTT. The full variable domain, its missing parts supplied by reference TRBV7-9 and TRBJ1-3, is DTGVSQNPRHKITKRGQNVTFRCDPISEHNRLYWYRQTLGQGPEFLTYFQNEAQLEKSRLLSDRFSAERPKGSFSTLEIQRTEQGDSAMYLCASSPGRHTSGNTIYFGEGSWLTVV.

This clonotype was observed many times. The V call is TRBV29-1, the J call TRBJ1-2; possible D gene TRBD1, 5 bases. This CDR3 is 13 amino acids long. V was trimmed by 3 bases and J by 1 base, leaving 9 bases between them. CDR1 is SQVTM, CDR2 ANQGSEA, per germline. DNA of the CDR3: TGCAGCGTTGACGGGGACTTTAACTATGGCTACACCTTC. It specifies CSVDGDFNYGYTF.

This clonotype was seen a handful of times. This chain connects TRBV9 to TRBJ1-2; 9 nucleotides line up with TRBD1. The V gene's germline CDR1 is SGDLS and CDR2 YYNGEE. V dropped 4 bases and J dropped 6; count of bases not matched to a gene: 4. This CDR3 is 13 amino acids long. The CDR3 sequence: CASSSGQGDGYTF. CDR3 in DNA: TGTGCCAGCAGCTCGGGACAGGGAGATGGCTACACCTTC.

In this sample, this clonotype turned up a few times. V usage is TRBV29-1 and J usage is TRBJ2-7; 11 positions agree with TRBD2. This CDR3 has 14 residues. J lost 5 bases, V lost 0 bases, and 3 bases had no gene match. Per germline, CDR1 SQVTM and CDR2 ANQGSEA. DNA of the CDR3: TGCAGCGTTGAAGATCCTAGCGGGAGGAACGAGCAGTACTTC. This sequence encodes CSVEDPSGRNEQYF.

This sequence joins TRBV6-1 and TRBJ2-7; D is unclear. Germline-derived CDR1 and CDR2 are MNHNS and SASEGT. V lost 2 bases to trimming and J lost 0 bases, with 11 bases between them. The CDR3 contains 15 residues. The CDR3 DNA is TGTGCCAGCAGTGAAAGGGCAGCTCCCTCCTACGAGCAGTACTTC. Residues: CASSERAAPSYEQYF.

This clonotype showed up many times. V gene TRBV19 combines with J gene TRBJ2-6, with D unclear. This CDR3 has 13 amino acids. Germline loops: CDR1 LNHDA, CDR2 SQIVND (reference sequence). Deletions cut 9 bases from V and 2 bases from J, with 8 bases between. The CDR3 reads CASTEAGANVLTF. In DNA form, the CDR3 reads TGTGCCAGCACAGAGGCTGGGGCCAACGTCCTGACTTTC.

This clonotype occurred a few times. The gene calls are TRBV21-1 and TRBJ2-1; the DNA was not compared with TRBD1, the D call given in the table. TRBV21-1 is classified as a pseudogene. CDR3 length: 17 amino acids. The chain's CDR3 is CASSQAAPAEPYNEQFF. The CDR3 DNA reads as TGTGCCAGCAGCCAAGCGGCCCCGGCGGAGCCCTACAATGAGCAGTTCTTC.

This clonotype was seen a handful of times. This sequence joins TRBV20-1 and TRBJ2-7, with 8 bases matching TRBD1. Trimming removed 6 bases from V and 4 bases from J; junction bases left unmatched: 17. The CDR3 consists of 16 residues. CDR1 is DFQATT, CDR2 SNEGSKA, per germline (reference sequence). In DNA form, the CDR3 reads TGCAGTGCCCATGGGGACAGGCATCCCCCGATTTACGAGCAGTACTTC. It encodes CSAHGDRHPPIYEQYF.